This paragraph covers one T cell receptor (beta chain) sequence. This CDR3 has 12 amino acids. V lost 5 bases and J 6 bases, leaving 10 bases between the germline ends. The germline V gene encodes CDR1 LNHDA and CDR2 SQIVND (reference sequence). Primers: 60 Vbeta forward and 13 Jbeta reverse. Here immunoSEQ multiplex PCR was the method, and the copy in TCRdb shows in-frame clones only, minus some. This sample's clone table lists about 65,000 clones. The sample comes from a study of cytomegalovirus exposure and HLA in healthy donors. This clonotype was sampled from a boy between 5 and 17 years old in good health and CMV-seronegative. The chain links TRBV19 to TRBJ1-1; no clear D. The sequencing input was PBMCs. CDR3 DNA: TGTGCCAGTAGTGGCGTGGGCTCTGAAGCTTTCTTT. Amino acid sequence: CASSGVGSEAFF.